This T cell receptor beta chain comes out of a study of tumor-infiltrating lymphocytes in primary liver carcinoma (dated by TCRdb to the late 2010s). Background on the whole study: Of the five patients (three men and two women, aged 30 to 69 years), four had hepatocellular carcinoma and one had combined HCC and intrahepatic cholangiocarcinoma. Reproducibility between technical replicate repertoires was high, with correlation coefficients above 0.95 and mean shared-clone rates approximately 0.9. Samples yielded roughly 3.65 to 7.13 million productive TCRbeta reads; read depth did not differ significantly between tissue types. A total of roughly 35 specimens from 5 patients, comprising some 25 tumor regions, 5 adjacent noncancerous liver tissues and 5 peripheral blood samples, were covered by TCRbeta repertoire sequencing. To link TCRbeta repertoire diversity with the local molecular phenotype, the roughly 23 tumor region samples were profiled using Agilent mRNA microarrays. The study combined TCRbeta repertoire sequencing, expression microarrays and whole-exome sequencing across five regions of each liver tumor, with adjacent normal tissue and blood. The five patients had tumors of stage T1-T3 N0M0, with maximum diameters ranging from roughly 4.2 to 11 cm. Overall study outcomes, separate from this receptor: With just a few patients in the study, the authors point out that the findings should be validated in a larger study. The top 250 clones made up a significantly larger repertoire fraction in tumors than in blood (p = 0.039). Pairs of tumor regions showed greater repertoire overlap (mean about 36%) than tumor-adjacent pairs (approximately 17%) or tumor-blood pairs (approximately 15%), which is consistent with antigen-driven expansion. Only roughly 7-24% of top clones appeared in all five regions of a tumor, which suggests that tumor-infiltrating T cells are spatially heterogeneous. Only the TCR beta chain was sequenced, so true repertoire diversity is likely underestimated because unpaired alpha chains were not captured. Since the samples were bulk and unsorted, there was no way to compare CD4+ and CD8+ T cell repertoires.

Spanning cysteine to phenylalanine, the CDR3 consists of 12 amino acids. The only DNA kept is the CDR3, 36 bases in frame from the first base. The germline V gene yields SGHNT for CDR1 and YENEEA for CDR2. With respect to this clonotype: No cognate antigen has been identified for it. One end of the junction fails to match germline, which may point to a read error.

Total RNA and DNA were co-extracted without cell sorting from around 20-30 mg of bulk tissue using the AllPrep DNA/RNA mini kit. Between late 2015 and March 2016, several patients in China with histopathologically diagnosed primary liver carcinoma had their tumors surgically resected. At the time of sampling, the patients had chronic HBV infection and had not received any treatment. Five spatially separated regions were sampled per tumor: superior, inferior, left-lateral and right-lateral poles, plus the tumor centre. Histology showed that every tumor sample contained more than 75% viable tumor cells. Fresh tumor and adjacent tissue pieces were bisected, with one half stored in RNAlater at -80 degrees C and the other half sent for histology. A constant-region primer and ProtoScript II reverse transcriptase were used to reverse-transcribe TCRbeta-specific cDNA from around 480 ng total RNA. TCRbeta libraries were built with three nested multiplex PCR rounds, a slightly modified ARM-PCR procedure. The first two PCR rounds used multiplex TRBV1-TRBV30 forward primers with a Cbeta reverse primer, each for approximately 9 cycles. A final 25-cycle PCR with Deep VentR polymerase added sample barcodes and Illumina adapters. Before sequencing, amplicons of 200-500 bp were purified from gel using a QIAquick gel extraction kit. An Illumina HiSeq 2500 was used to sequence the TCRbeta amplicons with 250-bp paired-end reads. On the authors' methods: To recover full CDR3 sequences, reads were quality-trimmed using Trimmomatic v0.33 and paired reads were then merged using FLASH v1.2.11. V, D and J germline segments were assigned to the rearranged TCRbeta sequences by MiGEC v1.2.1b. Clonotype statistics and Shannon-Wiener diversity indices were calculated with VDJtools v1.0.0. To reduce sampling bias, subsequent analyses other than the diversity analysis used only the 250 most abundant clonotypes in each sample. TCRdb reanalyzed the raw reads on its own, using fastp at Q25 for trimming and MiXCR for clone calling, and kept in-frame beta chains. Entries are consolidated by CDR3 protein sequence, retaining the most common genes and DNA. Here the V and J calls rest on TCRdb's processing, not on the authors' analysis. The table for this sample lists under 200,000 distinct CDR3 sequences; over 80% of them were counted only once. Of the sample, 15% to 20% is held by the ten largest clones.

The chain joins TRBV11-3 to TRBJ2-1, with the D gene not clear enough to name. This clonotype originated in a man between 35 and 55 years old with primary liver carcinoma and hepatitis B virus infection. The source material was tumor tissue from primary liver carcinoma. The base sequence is TGTGCCATCAGCTTAAATGCCAATGGGCTGTTCTTC. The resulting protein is CAISLNANGLFF.